The rows below give T cell receptor beta chains drawn from one sample of a study of glioma-infiltrating T cells. TCRdb ran MiXCR on the multiplex PCR reads and lists one entry per CDR3 protein. Of over 130,000 distinct CDR3 sequences listed, about two fifths are singletons. Sequenced material: glioma tissue, nonneoplastic brain tissue, or PBMCs (not recorded which). Receptors were obtained from a human donor with low-grade glioma or glioblastoma, undergoing nonglioma brain surgery, or in good health (not recorded which). Each CDR3 is given with its conserved first and last residue. The D gene is left open where the match is weak. The listing skips clone size in some rows; elsewhere it reads once, few, many or a size class.

NA | TRBJ2-1 | 15 | TRBV6-2/TRBV6-3 | few | TGTGCCAGCAGTCACCTCTCCGGGGTAACAAATGAGCAGTTCTTC | CASSHLSGVTNEQFF
TRBD2 | TRBJ2-5 | 15 | TRBV20-1 | few | TGCAGTGCTAGAGATTTTACTAGCGTTCAAGAGACCCAGTACTTC | CSARDFTSVQETQYF
TRBD1 | TRBJ1-1 | 12 | TRBV20-1 | NA | TGCGGTGCTGGACAGGGGAACACTGAAGCTTTCTTT | CGAGQGNTEAFF
TRBD2 | TRBJ2-3 | 13 | TRBV6-1 | NA | TGTGCCAGCATGAGCGGGGTAGTGGATACGCAGTATTTT | CASMSGVVDTQYF
TRBD1 | TRBJ2-3 | 18 | TRBV6-1 | many | TGTGCCAGCAGACCCGGGACAGGGGGCGATGATGGCACAGATACGCAGTATTTT | CASRPGTGGDDGTDTQYF
NA | TRBJ2-3 | 14 | TRBV5-1 | NA | TGCGCCAGCAGCCAAAGTACAGCAACTCATACGCAGTATTTT | CASSQSTATHTQYF
TRBD1 | TRBJ2-1 | 12 | TRBV6-1 | few | TGTGCCAGCAGTCCACAGGGGAATGAGCAGTTCTTC | CASSPQGNEQFF
NA | TRBJ1-1 | 13 | TRBV20-1 | NA | TGCAGTGCTAGCGAACAGGGGAACACTGAAGCTTTCTTT | CSASEQGNTEAFF
NA | TRBJ2-5 | 11 | TRBV24-1 | NA | TGTGCCACCAGTGACCAAGAGACCCATTACTTC | CATSDQETHYF
TRBD1 | TRBJ1-5 | 15 | TRBV7-2 | many | TGTGCCAGCAGATTGACAGGGGGCGACGATCAGCCCCAGCATTTT | CASRLTGGDDQPQHF
NA | TRBJ2-7 | 17 | TRBV20-1 | NA | TGCAGTGCTGCCAGACTCCCCACCAGGGGCAGGGGCTACGAGCAGTACTTC | CSAARLPTRGRGYEQYF
NA | TRBJ2-3 | 15 | TRBV11-2 | NA | TGTGCCAGCAGATCTAGTGCCCTCCTAGCAGATACGCAGTATTTT | CASRSSALLADTQYF
TRBD2 | TRBJ2-3 | 16 | TRBV6-1 | NA | TGTGCCAGCAGTCATGGACTAGCGAGGAGCACAGATACGCAGTATTTT | CASSHGLARSTDTQYF
NA | TRBJ2-5 | 12 | TRBV10-3 | NA | TGTGCCATCAGCCAGAAAGAAGAGACCCAGTACTTC | CAISQKEETQYF
NA | TRBJ1-2 | 14 | TRBV15 | NA | TGTGCCACCAGCAGGGCGAGAGGGGACTATGGCTACACCTTC | CATSRARGDYGYTF
NA | TRBJ2-7 | 13 | TRBV4-1 | few | TGCGCCAGCAGCCAAGAAGGAGACTACGAGCAGTACTTC | CASSQEGDYEQYF
NA | TRBJ2-7 | 14 | TRBV6-1 | NA | TGTGCCAGCAGTCCACGAACGGCCACCTACGAGCAGTACTTC | CASSPRTATYEQYF
NA | TRBJ2-1 | 15 | TRBV6-1 | many | TGTGCCAGCAGCCGTGTACAGCGGAGCTACAATGAGCAGTTCTTC | CASSRVQRSYNEQFF
TRBD2 | TRBJ2-7 | 16 | TRBV7-2 | few | TGTGCCAGCAGCTGGGGGACTAGCGGATACAACTACGAGCAGTACTTC | CASSWGTSGYNYEQYF